The 16 T cell receptor beta chains listed next were all sequenced from one sample in a study of T cells after yellow fever vaccination (dated by TCRdb to the late 2010s). What this sample's treatment or condition label stands for: live attenuated yellow fever vaccine strain. The library came from 5' RACE. The data were produced on an Illumina HiSeq 2500. TCRdb reprocessed the public reads (quality trimming at Q25 with fastp, clone calling with MiXCR) and kept in-frame beta chains. Rows are unified per CDR3 protein, each entry keeping the most common DNA and genes. This sample comprises about 580,000 distinct CDR3 sequences, about a sixth of them detected only once. Roughly a sixth of the sample is held by the ten biggest clonotypes. The source material was PBMCs, sampled 5 days after the first yellow fever vaccination. The receptors come from a man aged 18-30 years who received the YFV17D yellow fever vaccine.

This clonotype was recorded many times. The rearrangement uses TRBV5-1 and TRBJ2-7; unclear D gene. Germline V CDR1 and CDR2: SGHRS, YFSETQ. With 0 bases removed from V and 0 bases from J, the gap between germline ends came to 7 bases. CDR3 size: 14 residues. CDR3 sequence reads: CASSLDPSSYEQYF. CDR3 nucleotides: TGCGCCAGCAGCTTGGACCCGAGCTCCTACGAGCAGTACTTC.

This clonotype came up a few times. The CDR3 protein is CASSPGTGHGAYEQYF. In DNA, the CDR3 is TGTGCCAGCTCACCAGGGACAGGGCATGGGGCCTACGAGCAGTACTTC. This chain joins TRBV18 and TRBJ2-7; the match to TRBD1 covers 9 bases. This CDR3 spans 16 amino acids. CDR1 and CDR2 (germline): KGHSH, LQKENI. The V and J ends lost 2 bases and 2 bases, in that order; junction bases with no gene match: 7.

As concerns this clonotype: A much larger clone differs by one base, so this may be a read error. The J gene is TRBJ1-4, the V gene TRBV4-3; D is perhaps TRBD1 (6 bases). V lost 4 bases, J lost 6 bases, and 21 bases lay in between. The CDR3 is made up of 17 amino acids. Germline lookup yields CDR1 LGHNA and CDR2 YSLEER. The CDR3 is CASSPLGHGAKDEKLFF. The CDR3 region has the DNA TGCGCCAGCAGCCCGCTGGGACATGGGGCAAAAGATGAAAAACTGTTTTTT.

This clonotype was observed a few times. The J gene is TRBJ2-1, the V gene TRBV4-3, with TRBD1 as a possible D gene (6 bases). The CDR3 contains 17 residues. V was cut by 0 bases and J by 5 bases, with 17 bases left in between. The germline V gene has CDR1 LGHNA and CDR2 YSLEER. Here the CDR3 DNA reads TGCGCCAGCAGCCAAGACTCTGGACAGATATTGAACAATGAGCAGTTCTTC. Translating it yields CASSQDSGQILNNEQFF.

The gene calls are TRBV24-1 and TRBJ1-5; 7 bases line up with TRBD1. Germline V lookup: CDR1 KGHDR, CDR2 SFDVKD. The CDR3 consists of 16 residues. The V and J ends lost 4 bases and 1 base, in that order; junction bases with no gene match: 6. The CDR3 DNA is TGTGCCACCAGTGACCCGCGGACAGGCAGCAATCAGCCCCAGCATTTT. Its protein is CATSDPRTGSNQPQHF.

This clonotype has a handful of counts. The genes are TRBV9 and TRBJ2-1; 9 bases match TRBD2. Germline V lookup: CDR1 SGDLS, CDR2 YYNGEE. The CDR3 is 16 residues long. The V gene end was trimmed by 4 bases and the J gene end by 6 bases; junction bases not matched to a gene: 11. CDR3 sequence reads: CASSPYHAGGGNEQFF. DNA for the CDR3: TGTGCCAGCAGCCCCTATCACGCGGGGGGGGGCAATGAGCAGTTCTTC.

This clonotype was detected only a few times. J is TRBJ2-7 and V is TRBV5-1, with TRBD1 identical over 10 bases. This CDR3 is built from 14 residues. The junction had 7 bases not matched to a gene; V was cut back by 5 bases and J by 5 bases. Germline-derived CDR1 and CDR2 are SGHRS and YFSETQ. The CDR3 here is CASRQGQGTDEQYV. The CDR3 DNA is TGCGCCAGCAGACAGGGACAGGGGACGGACGAGCAGTACGTC.

This clonotype was counted many times. The chain has TRBV7-2 and TRBJ1-5; no clear D gene. Germline CDR1 and CDR2: SGHTA and FQGNSA. The CDR3 is made up of 13 amino acids. V lost 1 base to trimming and J lost 10 bases, with 11 bases between them. CDR3 in amino acids: CASSLDDIQPQHF. In nucleotides, the CDR3 is TGTGCCAGCAGCTTAGACGATATCCAACCCCAGCATTTT.

The chain recombines TRBV7-2 with TRBJ2-7, with D perhaps matching TRBD1 (5 bases). CDR3 length equals 13 residues. Germline CDR1 is SGHTA and CDR2 is FQGNSA. The V gene lost 5 bases and the J gene lost 2 bases, with 10 bases spanning the gap. The CDR3, as DNA: TGTGCCAGCAGCCCACAGGTTCCCTACGAGCAGTACTTC. It is translated as CASSPQVPYEQYF.

This clonotype came up a few times. The chain recombines TRBV5-6 with TRBJ2-1; 12 nucleotides align to TRBD2. The CDR3 contains 15 residues. In germline, CDR1 is SGHDT, CDR2 YYEEEE. V was pared by 5 bases and J by 9 bases, with 9 bases of the junction left unmatched. CDR3 bases: TGTGCCAGCAGGCAGGGACTAGCGGGCTCGGGTGAGCAGTTCTTC. Amino acid sequence: CASRQGLAGSGEQFF.

This clonotype was counted only a few times. The chain carries TRBV24-1 and TRBJ2-1, with TRBD2 identical over 9 bases. The germline V gene encodes CDR1 KGHDR and CDR2 SFDVKD. The J segment lost 9 bases and the V segment lost 5 bases, leaving 16 bases of the junction unmatched. The CDR3 consists of 17 residues. DNA for the CDR3: TGTGCCACCAGTGCCCCCCCGAGGAGCGGGGGGCAAGGTGAGCAGTTCTTC. Amino acid sequence: CATSAPPRSGGQGEQFF.

This clonotype turned up a few times. This chain joins TRBV7-2 and TRBJ2-3; D perhaps matches TRBD1 (6 bases). The CDR3 is made up of 17 amino acids. Looked up from germline, CDR1 is SGHTA and CDR2 is FQGNSA. V was pared by 5 bases and J by 2 bases, with 20 bases between. The CDR3 sequence: CASSARVGNRATDTQYF. CDR3 bases: TGTGCCAGCAGCGCAAGGGTTGGTAACAGGGCCACAGATACGCAGTATTTT.

The table lists this clonotype with a few counts. The chain has TRBV20-1 and TRBJ2-2; 7 bases map to TRBD2. Germline V gene lookup returns CDR1 DFQATT and CDR2 SNEGSKA (reference sequence). The CDR3 is made up of 13 amino acids. J lost 4 bases, V lost 4 bases, and 3 bases had no gene match. DNA of the CDR3: TGCAGTGCTATCTGGGAGGGCACCGGGGAGCTGTTTTTT. Amino acid sequence: CSAIWEGTGELFF.

The chain carries TRBV7-9 and TRBJ1-1, with D possibly being TRBD1 (5 bases). The CDR3 runs 15 residues. Germline V gene data show CDR1 as SEHNR and CDR2 as FQNEAQ (reference sequence). V was pared by 4 bases and J by 2 bases, with 14 bases between. CDR3 in amino acids: CASSSRQIKNTEAFF. CDR3 bases: TGTGCCAGCAGCTCCCGACAGATTAAAAACACTGAAGCTTTCTTT. The full variable domain, its missing parts supplied by reference TRBV7-9 and TRBJ1-1, is DTGVSQNPRHKITKRGQNVTFRCDPISEHNRLYWYRQTLGQGPEFLTYFQNEAQLEKSRLLSDRFSAERPKGSFSTLEIQRTEQGDSAMYLCASSSRQIKNTEAFFGQGTRLTVV.

The rearrangement uses TRBV6-1 and TRBJ2-7; D is perhaps TRBD2 (6 bases). CDR1 and CDR2 from the germline V gene are MNHNS and SASEGT. The CDR3 contains 14 residues. Between the trimmed V and J ends, which lost 1 base and 4 bases, there was a span of 11 bases. CDR3 sequence (DNA): TGTGCCAGCAGTGAAGACCCCCGGGGGTACGAGCAGTACGTC. This gives the protein CASSEDPRGYEQYV.

V is TRBV12-3 or TRBV12-4 and J is TRBJ2-1; the match to TRBD1 covers 9 bases. The CDR3 length is 15 residues. Unmatched junction bases numbered 6, after V lost 5 bases and J lost 4 bases. Written as DNA, the CDR3 is TGTGCCAGCAGTCTACCGGGACAGGGATACAATGAGCAGTTCTTC. This codes for CASSLPGQGYNEQFF.